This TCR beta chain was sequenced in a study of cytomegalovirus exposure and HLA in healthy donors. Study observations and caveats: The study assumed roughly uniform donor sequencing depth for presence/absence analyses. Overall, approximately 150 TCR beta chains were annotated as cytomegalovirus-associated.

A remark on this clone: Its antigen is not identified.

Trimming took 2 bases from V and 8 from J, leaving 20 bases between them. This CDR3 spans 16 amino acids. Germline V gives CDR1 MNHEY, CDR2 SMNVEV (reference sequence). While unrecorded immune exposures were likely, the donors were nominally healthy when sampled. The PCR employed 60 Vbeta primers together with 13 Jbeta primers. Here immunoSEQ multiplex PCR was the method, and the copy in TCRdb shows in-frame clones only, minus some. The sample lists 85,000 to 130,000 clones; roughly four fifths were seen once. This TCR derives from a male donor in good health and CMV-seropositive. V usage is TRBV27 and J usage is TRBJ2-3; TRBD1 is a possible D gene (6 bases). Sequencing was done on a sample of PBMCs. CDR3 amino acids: CASSLVALQGRGTQYF. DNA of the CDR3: TGTGCCAGCAGTTTAGTTGCTTTGCAGGGGAGAGGTACGCAGTATTTT.